These 25 T cell receptor beta chains were all obtained from the same sample, sequenced in a study of glioma-infiltrating T cells after dendritic cell vaccination. Time point specified: after dendritic cell vaccination, including at tumor progression/relapse. The assay was immunoSEQ multiplex PCR, and TCRdb's table has in-frame clones only and misses some. This sample has roughly 100,000 clones, with around 90% found just once. Here the sequenced sample was blood, taken after dendritic cell vaccination. These receptors were obtained from a human donor with glioblastoma.

The chain has TRBV6-4 and TRBJ2-1; 11 positions agree with TRBD2. V trimming: 6 bases; J trimming: 6 bases; junction bases outside the gene matches: 4. The CDR3 contains 14 residues. Germline V gene data show CDR1 as MRHNA and CDR2 as SNTAGT. The CDR3 nucleotides read TGTGCCAGCAGAAGACTAGCGGGGTCCAATGAGCAGTTCTTC. Protein: CASRRLAGSNEQFF.

The V gene is TRBV6-1, the J gene TRBJ1-6; possible D gene TRBD1, 6 bases. The CDR3 is 12 residues long. Trimming pared 5 bases from V and 10 bases from J, leaving 9 bases between. The germline CDR1 and CDR2 sequences are MNHNS and SASEGT. CDR3 in DNA: TGTGCCAGCAGTCACAGGGAATCACCCCTCCACTTT. It yields the protein CASSHRESPLHF.

The V and J genes are TRBV27 and TRBJ2-1; TRBD1 matches 7 bases. This CDR3 has 15 amino acids. Germline V gene sequence: CDR1 MNHEY, CDR2 SMNVEV (reference sequence). Losses at the gene ends were 6 bases for V and 10 bases for J; bases not matched to a gene: 15. DNA for the CDR3: TGTGCCAGCAGCACCGACAGGGTGGGGGCCACGGAGCAGTTCTTC. Its protein is CASSTDRVGATEQFF.

The rearrangement uses TRBV2 and TRBJ1-5; D remains unclear. V was shortened by 6 bases and J by 2 bases, with 11 bases between the two germline ends. The germline CDR1 and CDR2 sequences are SNHLY and FYNNEI. The CDR3 has 14 amino acids. CDR3 sequence reads: CASRVDAGNQPQHF. In DNA form, the CDR3 reads TGTGCCAGCAGGGTTGACGCGGGCAATCAGCCCCAGCATTTT.

This clone was seen only a few times. The chain combines TRBV11-2 with TRBJ2-1; possibly TRBD1 for D (5 bases). Germline CDR1 SGHAT, CDR2 FQNNGV. V dropped 2 bases and J dropped 3 bases, with 8 bases sitting between them. The CDR3 is 14 residues long. Here the CDR3 DNA reads TGTGCCAGCAGCTTAAAAGGGGACTACAATGAGCAGTTCTTC. It encodes CASSLKGDYNEQFF. The whole variable domain, remainder taken from reference TRBV11-2 and TRBJ2-1, is EAGVAQSPRYKIIEKRQSVAFWCNPISGHATLYWYQQILGQGPKLLIQFQNNGVVDDSQLPKDRFSAERLKGVDSTLKIQPAKLEDSAVYLCASSLKGDYNEQFFGPGTRLTVL.

The chain joins TRBV6-1 to TRBJ1-4; the match to TRBD1 covers 7 bases. V trimming: 0 bases; J trimming: 15 bases; junction bases outside the gene matches: 7. Looked up from germline, CDR1 is MNHNS and CDR2 is SASEGT. The CDR3 contains 13 residues. CDR3: CASSEAVGQRMFF. The DNA for the CDR3 is TGTGCCAGCAGTGAAGCTGTGGGACAGAGGATGTTTTTT.

The rearrangement joins TRBV5-1 to TRBJ1-2; TRBD1 aligns across 10 bases. Germline CDR1 SGHRS, CDR2 YFSETQ. V shed 3 bases and J 4 bases; nucleotides not matched to a gene: 9. This CDR3 spans 16 amino acids. In nucleotides, the CDR3 is TGCGCCAGCAGCTCGGGACCGGGACAGGGGAGCTATGGCTACACCTTC. This sequence encodes CASSSGPGQGSYGYTF.

The genes are TRBV27 and TRBJ2-6, with 7 positions matching TRBD2. V was clipped by 8 bases and J by 4 bases; unmatched bases: 2. The CDR3 is made up of 13 amino acids. The germline V gene has CDR1 MNHEY and CDR2 SMNVEV (reference sequence). The chain's CDR3 is CASGRAGANVLTF. Written as DNA, the CDR3 is TGTGCCAGCGGGAGGGCCGGGGCCAACGTCCTGACTTTC.

The rearrangement joins TRBV5-1 to TRBJ2-7; possible D gene TRBD1, 8 bases. V was shortened by 4 bases and J by 3 bases, with 20 bases between the two germline ends. The CDR3 extends over 16 amino acids. Per germline, CDR1 SGHRS and CDR2 YFSETQ. As DNA, the CDR3 is TGCGCCAGCAGCCCGGGAGGACAGGGTGGGATCTACGAGCAGTACTTC. Encoded protein: CASSPGGQGGIYEQYF.

This chain uses TRBV19 with TRBJ2-2, with no clear D. Germline values: CDR1 LNHDA, CDR2 SQIVND (reference sequence). Trimming shortened V by 6 bases and J by 7 bases, and 9 bases separated the two germline ends. CDR3 length: 12 amino acids. The DNA of the CDR3 is TGTGCCAGTAGAGAGGTAGGCGGGGAGCTGTTTTTT. Protein sequence: CASREVGGELFF.

The chain joins TRBV15 to TRBJ2-4, with 7 nucleotides matching TRBD1. This CDR3 is 15 amino acids long. With V trimmed by 4 bases and J by 5 bases, 8 bases remained unmatched. The V gene's germline CDR1 is LNHNV and CDR2 YYDKDF (reference sequence). The CDR3 loop reads CATSKDRWRQNIQYF. The CDR3 DNA reads as TGTGCCACCAGCAAGGACAGGTGGCGACAAAACATTCAGTACTTC.

The chain joins TRBV29-1 to TRBJ2-5, with 10 bases that match TRBD2. The CDR3 sequence is 15 residues long. With 3 bases clipped from V and 2 bases from J, the junction kept 6 bases outside the gene matches. Germline loops: CDR1 SQVTM, CDR2 ANQGSEA. CDR3 coding DNA: TGCAGCGTTGAGATTAGCGGGGGGCGTCAAGAGACCCAGTACTTC. Amino acid sequence: CSVEISGGRQETQYF.

The V and J genes are TRBV6-1 and TRBJ1-2; weak D call: TRBD1 (5 bases). Germline lookup yields CDR1 MNHNS and CDR2 SASEGT. Between the trimmed V and J ends, which lost 0 bases and 4 bases, there was a span of 9 bases. The CDR3 has 14 amino acids. The CDR3 here is CASSEAGQGYGYTF. DNA for the CDR3: TGTGCCAGCAGTGAAGCGGGGCAGGGCTATGGCTACACCTTC.

This clone was counted once. The V gene is TRBV5-1, the J gene TRBJ1-1, with unresolved D. V was shortened by 4 bases and J by 2 bases, with 9 bases between the two germline ends. The CDR3 is 13 residues long. Germline CDR1 and CDR2: SGHRS and YFSETQ. This chain's CDR3 is CASSPGSNTEAFF. DNA of the CDR3: TGCGCCAGCAGCCCGGGGTCTAACACTGAAGCTTTCTTT.

The CDR3 loop is CASGRGAGSSYEQYF. CDR3 DNA sequence: TGTGCCAGCGGTCGGGGGGCGGGTAGCTCCTACGAGCAGTACTTC. This chain uses TRBV5-4 with TRBJ2-7, with a weak D call TRBD2 (7 bases). Germline CDR1 SGHNT, CDR2 YYREEE (reference sequence). The CDR3 has 15 amino acids. Trimming removed 7 bases at V and 0 bases at J, with 17 bases between.

The V call is TRBV12-5, the J call TRBJ1-2; 7 nucleotides align to TRBD1. The CDR3 runs to 14 residues. V lost 6 bases to trimming and J lost 0 bases; unmatched junction nucleotides: 4. Germline V gene data show CDR1 as LGHNT and CDR2 as FRNRAP. The CDR3 coding sequence is TGTGCTAGTGGACGGGACAGTTCTAACTATGGCTACACCTTC. This sequence encodes CASGRDSSNYGYTF.

As DNA, the CDR3 is TGTGCCAGTAGTATATCGTCAGGGTGGGGTGAAAAACTGTTTTTT. This translates into CASSISSGWGEKLFF. This chain uses TRBV19 with TRBJ1-4, with TRBD1 as a possible D gene (5 bases). The CDR3 spans 15 residues. Germline V gene lookup returns CDR1 LNHDA and CDR2 SQIVND (reference sequence). The V end lost 2 bases, the J end lost 7 bases, and 14 bases lay between the germline ends.

The J gene is TRBJ2-2, the V gene TRBV2; perhaps TRBD2 as D (5 bases). V was pared by 4 bases and J by 4 bases, with 10 bases between. This CDR3 region has 14 residues. Looked up from germline, CDR1 is SNHLY and CDR2 is FYNNEI. The CDR3 region is CASSGTEGTGELFF. The CDR3 DNA is TGTGCCAGCAGTGGGACCGAGGGCACCGGGGAGCTGTTTTTT.

This clone was counted only a few times. This rearrangement joins TRBV2 to TRBJ1-5; D is ambiguous. Looked up from germline, CDR1 is SNHLY and CDR2 is FYNNEI. Trimming left V 4 bases short and J 1 base short, with 5 bases between. CDR3 length: 13 residues. The CDR3 coding sequence is TGTGCCAGCAGTGGGGAGAGCAATCAGCCCCAGCATTTT. This codes for CASSGESNQPQHF.

The CDR3 loop is CASSSTGDYGYTF. The CDR3 region has the DNA TGTGCCAGCAGCTCGACAGGGGACTATGGCTACACCTTC. The chain has TRBV7-9 and TRBJ1-2, with 8 bases that match TRBD1. The CDR3 loop spans 13 amino acids. With 4 bases clipped from V and 3 bases from J, the junction kept 1 base outside the gene matches. Germline CDR1 is SEHNR and CDR2 is FQNEAQ (reference sequence).

V gene TRBV7-2 combines with J gene TRBJ2-3, with TRBD2 matching 9 bases. Germline V lookup: CDR1 SGHTA, CDR2 FQGNSA. Trimming removed 5 bases from V and 4 bases from J; junction bases left unmatched: 13. The CDR3 is 17 residues long. The CDR3 protein is CASSTLLAGGLSDTQYF. In nucleotides, the CDR3 is TGTGCCAGCAGCACCCTGCTTGCGGGGGGGCTCTCAGATACGCAGTATTTT.

The chain employs TRBV11-2 and TRBJ1-2; 10 bases agree with TRBD1. This CDR3 region has 14 residues. The ends lost 4 bases at V and 8 bases at J; junction bases unmatched: 7. CDR1 is SGHAT and CDR2 is FQNNGV in the germline V gene. The CDR3 bases are TGTGCCAGCAGCTCCCCGAGGACAGGGGGAGGCTACACCTTC. Protein: CASSSPRTGGGYTF.

This clone has just one count. The CDR3 DNA is TGCGCCAGCAGGGAGGGTTCCTCTATAAGCGGCTACACCTTC. This translates into CASREGSSISGYTF. The chain recombines TRBV5-1 with TRBJ1-2; D uncertain. The ends were cut back, 5 bases at V and 8 bases at J, with 19 bases in the middle. The germline CDR1 and CDR2 sequences are SGHRS and YFSETQ. The CDR3 sequence is 14 residues long. Complete variable domain (other parts from reference TRBV5-1 and TRBJ1-2): KAGVTQTPRYLIKTRGQQVTLSCSPISGHRSVSWYQQTPGQGLQFLFEYFSETQRNKGNFPGRFSGRQFSNSRSEMNVSTLELGDSALYLCASREGSSISGYTFGSGTRLTVV.

Only one count was recorded for this clone. The chain has TRBV10-3 and TRBJ2-1; 7 bases are a match to TRBD2. Per germline, CDR1 ENHRY and CDR2 SYGVKD. V trimming: 0 bases; J trimming: 7 bases; junction bases outside the gene matches: 9. CDR3 size: 16 residues. The CDR3 loop is CAISESISGNTNEQFF. In nucleotides, the CDR3 is TGTGCCATCAGTGAGTCGATAAGCGGGAATACTAATGAGCAGTTCTTC.

The J gene is TRBJ2-5, the V gene TRBV5-4, with D possibly TRBD2 on 6 matching bases. V shed 0 bases and J shed 5 bases, with 11 bases lying between them. The CDR3 runs 14 residues. Per germline, CDR1 SGHNT and CDR2 YYREEE (reference sequence). CDR3 sequence reads: CASSLEASVETQYF. CDR3 nucleotide sequence: TGTGCCAGCAGCTTGGAGGCTAGCGTGGAGACCCAGTACTTC.